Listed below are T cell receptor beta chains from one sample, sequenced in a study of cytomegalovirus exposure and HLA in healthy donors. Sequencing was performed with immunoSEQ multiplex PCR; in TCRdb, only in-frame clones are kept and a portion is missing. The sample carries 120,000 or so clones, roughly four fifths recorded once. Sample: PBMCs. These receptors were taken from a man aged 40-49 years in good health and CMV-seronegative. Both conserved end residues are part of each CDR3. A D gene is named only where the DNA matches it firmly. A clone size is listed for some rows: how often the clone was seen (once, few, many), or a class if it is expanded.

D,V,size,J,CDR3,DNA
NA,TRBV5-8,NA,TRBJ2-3,CASSLGEDYNTDTQYF,TGTGCCAGCAGCTTAGGCGAGGACTACAACACAGATACGCAGTATTTT
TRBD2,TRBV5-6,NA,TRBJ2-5,CASSYSGGRETQYF,TGTGCCAGCAGTTATTCGGGGGGTCGGGAGACCCAGTACTTC
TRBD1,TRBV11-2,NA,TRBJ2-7,CASSILQGAGIAFYEQYF,TGTGCCAGCAGCATCTTACAGGGGGCAGGAATCGCATTTTACGAGCAGTACTTC
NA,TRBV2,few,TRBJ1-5,CACNRVPGQPQHF,TGTGCCTGCAACAGGGTTCCAGGGCAGCCCCAGCATTTT
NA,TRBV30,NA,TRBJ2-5,CAWRGKDGGKETQYF,TGTGCCTGGAGAGGAAAGGACGGAGGGAAAGAGACCCAGTACTTC
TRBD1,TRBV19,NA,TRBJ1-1,CASRKETGRRATEAFF,TGTGCCAGTAGAAAAGAGACAGGGAGGAGGGCCACTGAAGCTTTCTTT
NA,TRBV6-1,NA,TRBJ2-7,CASSAGDITYEQYF,TGTGCCAGCAGTGCCGGGGACATCACCTACGAGCAGTACTTC
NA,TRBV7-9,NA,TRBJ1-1,CASSVTSTEAFF,TGTGCCAGCAGCGTTACGAGTACTGAAGCTTTCTTT
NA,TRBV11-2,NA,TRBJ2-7,CASRSSEFSYEQYF,TGTGCCAGCAGAAGTAGCGAATTCTCCTACGAGCAGTACTTC
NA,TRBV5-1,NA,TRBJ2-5,CASSLSGLAEETQYF,TGCGCCAGCAGCCTTTCGGGTTTAGCGGAAGAGACCCAGTACTTC
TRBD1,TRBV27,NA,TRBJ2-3,CASKRQGTDTQYF,TGTGCCAGCAAGCGACAGGGGACAGATACGCAGTATTTT
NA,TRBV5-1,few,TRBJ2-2,CASSLKAGAVGTGELFF,TGCGCCAGCAGCTTGAAGGCAGGGGCTGTTGGTACCGGGGAGCTGTTTTTT
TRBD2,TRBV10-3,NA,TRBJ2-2,CATRGLAETGELFF,TGTGCCACTAGAGGACTAGCGGAAACCGGGGAGCTGTTTTTT
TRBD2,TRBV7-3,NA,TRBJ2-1,CASSPRLAFNNEQFF,TGTGCCAGCAGTCCCCGACTAGCCTTCAATAATGAGCAGTTCTTC
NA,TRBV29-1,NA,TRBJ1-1,CSVAHTELNTEAFF,TGCAGCGTTGCGCACACGGAGTTGAACACTGAAGCTTTCTTT
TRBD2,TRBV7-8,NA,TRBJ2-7,CASSFGLAEYEQYF,TGTGCCAGCAGCTTCGGTCTAGCGGAATACGAGCAGTACTTC
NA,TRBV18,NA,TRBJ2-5,CASSPFIVENQYF,TGTGCCAGCTCACCTTTTATAGTGGAGAATCAGTACTTC
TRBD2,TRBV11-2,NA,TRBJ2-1,CASSFAGGKNYNEQFF,TGTGCCAGCAGCTTTGCGGGGGGGAAAAACTACAATGAGCAGTTCTTC
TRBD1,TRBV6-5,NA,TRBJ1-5,CASRETGAQPQHF,TGTGCCAGCAGAGAGACAGGGGCACAGCCCCAGCATTTT
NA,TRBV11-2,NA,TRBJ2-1,CASRRGGNEQFF,TGTGCCAGCAGGAGGGGGGGCAATGAGCAGTTCTTC
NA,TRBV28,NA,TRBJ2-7,CASSLSRATYEQYF,TGTGCCAGCAGTTTAAGCAGGGCGACCTACGAGCAGTACTTC
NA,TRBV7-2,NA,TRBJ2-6,CASSLQRGSGANGLTF,TGTGCCAGCAGCCTGCAAAGGGGATCTGGGGCCAACGGCCTGACTTTC
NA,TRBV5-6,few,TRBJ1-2,CASSLVGVANYGYTF,TGTGCCAGCAGCTTGGTAGGGGTTGCTAACTATGGCTACACCTTC
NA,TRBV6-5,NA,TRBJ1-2,CASSPTGNYGYTF,TGTGCCAGCAGCCCGACGGGGAACTATGGCTACACCTTC
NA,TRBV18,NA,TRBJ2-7,CASSPPGGNEQYF,TGTGCCAGCTCACCACCGGGAGGTAACGAGCAGTACTTC
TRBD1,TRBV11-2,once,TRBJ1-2,CASSNRGLSYGYTF,TGTGCCAGCAGCAACAGGGGGCTAAGCTATGGCTACACCTTC
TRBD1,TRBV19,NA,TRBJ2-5,CASSLTGEKTQYF,TGTGCCAGTAGTCTGACAGGGGAAAAGACCCAGTACTTC
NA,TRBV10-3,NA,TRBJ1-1,CAISESDGDTEAFF,TGTGCCATCAGTGAGTCGGACGGGGACACTGAAGCTTTCTTT
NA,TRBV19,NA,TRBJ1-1,CASISKGFPSTEAFF,TGTGCCAGTATTAGCAAGGGGTTTCCGAGCACTGAAGCTTTCTTT
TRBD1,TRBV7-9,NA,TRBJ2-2,CASSPWTGLGGGELFF,TGTGCCAGCAGCCCTTGGACAGGGCTGGGGGGCGGGGAGCTGTTTTTT
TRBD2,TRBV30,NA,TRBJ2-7,CAWVDGTSGSYEQYF,TGTGCCTGGGTGGACGGGACTAGCGGTTCCTACGAGCAGTACTTC
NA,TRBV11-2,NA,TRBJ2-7,CASSDSSRYEQYF,TGTGCCAGCAGCGACTCGAGTCGCTACGAGCAGTACTTC
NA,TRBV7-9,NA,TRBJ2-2,CASSLVTPNTGELFF,TGTGCCAGCAGCTTAGTGACTCCGAACACCGGGGAGCTGTTTTTT
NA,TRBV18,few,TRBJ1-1,CASSPGDFGNTEAFF,TGTGCCAGCTCACCGGGTGACTTTGGGAACACTGAAGCTTTCTTT
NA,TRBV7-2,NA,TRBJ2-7,CASSIEVGGYEQYF,TGTGCCAGCAGCATCGAGGTGGGAGGTTACGAGCAGTACTTC
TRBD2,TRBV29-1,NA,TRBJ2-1,CSVEGHRSGLAGGNEQFF,TGCAGCGTTGAAGGACATCGGTCGGGACTAGCGGGAGGCAATGAGCAGTTCTTC
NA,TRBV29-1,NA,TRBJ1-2,CSVDARNYGYTF,TGCAGCGTTGATGCCAGAAACTATGGCTACACCTTC
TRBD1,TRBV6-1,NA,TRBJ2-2,CASSRYRGTGELFF,TGTGCCAGCAGTAGATACAGGGGAACCGGGGAGCTGTTTTTT
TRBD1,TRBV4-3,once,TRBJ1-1,CASSQGTGGEAFF,TGCGCCAGCAGCCAGGGGACAGGTGGGGAAGCTTTCTTT
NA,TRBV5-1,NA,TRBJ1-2,CASSLAGEGYGYTF,TGCGCCAGCAGCTTGGCCGGGGAGGGCTATGGCTACACCTTC
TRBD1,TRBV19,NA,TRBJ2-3,CASSTGGGTDTQYF,TGTGCCAGTAGCACAGGGGGCGGGACAGATACGCAGTATTTT
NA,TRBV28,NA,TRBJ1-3,CASTDSNSGNTIYF,TGTGCCAGCACCGACAGTAACTCTGGAAACACCATATATTTT
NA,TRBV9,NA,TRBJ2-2,CASSGNRDSELFF,TGTGCCAGCAGCGGGAACCGGGACTCAGAGCTGTTTTTT
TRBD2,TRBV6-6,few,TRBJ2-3,CASTSGGGTDTQYF,TGTGCCAGCACCTCGGGGGGGGGCACAGATACGCAGTATTTT
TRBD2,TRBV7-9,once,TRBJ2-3,CASTSSIRREFADTQYF,TGTGCCAGCACCTCAAGTATCCGGCGGGAGTTCGCAGATACGCAGTATTTT
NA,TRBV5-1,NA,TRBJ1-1,CASSWEDRSIPTEAFF,TGCGCCAGCAGCTGGGAGGACCGCTCGATACCCACTGAAGCTTTCTTT
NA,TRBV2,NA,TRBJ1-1,CASSDEEVAEAFF,TGTGCCAGCAGTGACGAGGAGGTCGCTGAAGCTTTCTTT
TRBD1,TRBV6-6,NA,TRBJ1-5,CATYWGGGQGNQPQHF,TGTGCCACCTATTGGGGAGGGGGACAGGGGAATCAGCCCCAGCATTTT
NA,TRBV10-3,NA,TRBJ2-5,CAIRGAGEETQYF,TGTGCCATCAGAGGCGCAGGGGAAGAGACCCAGTACTTC
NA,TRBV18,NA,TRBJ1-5,CASSPAGGSNQPQHF,TGTGCCAGCTCACCAGCAGGAGGTAGCAATCAGCCCCAGCATTTT